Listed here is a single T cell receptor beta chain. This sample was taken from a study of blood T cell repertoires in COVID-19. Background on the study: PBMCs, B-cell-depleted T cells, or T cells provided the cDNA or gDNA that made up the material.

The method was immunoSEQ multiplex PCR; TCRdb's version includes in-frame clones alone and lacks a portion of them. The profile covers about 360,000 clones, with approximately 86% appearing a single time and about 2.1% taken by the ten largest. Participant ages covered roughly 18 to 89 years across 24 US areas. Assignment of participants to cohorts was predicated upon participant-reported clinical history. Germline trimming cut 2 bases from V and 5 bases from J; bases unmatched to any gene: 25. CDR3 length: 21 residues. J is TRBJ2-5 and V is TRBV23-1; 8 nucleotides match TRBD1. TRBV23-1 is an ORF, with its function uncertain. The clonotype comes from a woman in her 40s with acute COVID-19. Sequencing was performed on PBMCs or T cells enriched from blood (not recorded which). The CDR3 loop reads CASSQRVRTGKFGGPRETQYF. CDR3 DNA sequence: TGCGCCAGCAGTCAAAGGGTCAGGACAGGGAAGTTCGGTGGGCCTCGGGAGACCCAGTACTTC.